Listed here is a single T cell receptor (beta chain). Its antigen is still unknown. There are no base qualities to consult, and no much larger clone falls within one base. Library prep was done by the immunoSEQ multiplex PCR assay. Entries here come from immuneACCESS through TCRdb and include only in-frame sequences with V and J called. Some clones fail to appear in such tables; in the studies checked, an unresolved V gene covers under half of the shortfall, and the cause of the remainder is unknown. The sample includes roughly 30,000 clones, with around 83% observed a single time. The top ten clonotypes cover about 2.7% of the sample. From the cysteine up to the phenylalanine, the CDR3 has a length of 14 residues. Of all the DNA, just the CDR3 is kept, 42 bases in frame from base 1. V loses 0 bases of germline sequence and J loses 5 bases, and the interval between the two ends is 8 bases. CDR1 is given as SGHNT and CDR2 as YENEEA, both from the germline V gene.

The sample belongs to a study of preoperative IRX-2 immunotherapy in early breast cancer (dated by TCRdb to between 2017 and 2020). The intended sense of this specimen's treatment or condition label: preoperative locoregional IRX-2 cytokine immunotherapy. The samples were obtained from a phase Ib study that tested preoperative, locoregional IRX-2 cytokine immunotherapy designed to prime immune responses. Before surgery, IRX-2 was given to the donors, who were patients with early-stage breast cancer. The chain was built from TRBV11-3 and TRBJ2-1; no D gene call is confident. The input for sequencing was lymph node tissue, taken from a patient treated with IRX-2 immunotherapy. This sequence originates from a human donor with breast cancer. In nucleotides, the sequence is TGTGCCAGCAGCTTAGAGTCAGAACACAATGAGCAGTTCTTC. Translated, this gives CASSLESEHNEQFF.